These 31 T cell receptor beta chains came from one sample sequenced in a study of radiotherapy plus CTLA-4 blockade in lung cancer. Profiling relied on immunoSEQ multiplex PCR, and the TCRdb table lists in-frame clones only, not all of them. The table includes some 73,000 clones, 84% detected once. The sequencing here drew on peripheral blood, taken from a patient treated with radiotherapy plus ipilimumab. These receptors all come from a human donor with non-small cell lung cancer who had stable disease on radiotherapy plus ipilimumab.

There are a few counts of this clone. The chain employs TRBV19 and TRBJ2-7, with D possibly being TRBD1 (5 bases). Trimming shortened V by 7 bases and J by 2 bases, and 12 bases separated the two germline ends. The germline CDR1 and CDR2 sequences are LNHDA and SQIVND (reference sequence). This CDR3 spans 13 amino acids. In DNA, the CDR3 is TGTGCCAGTACGGCAGGGCACCCCTACGAGCAGTACTTC. Amino acid sequence: CASTAGHPYEQYF.

The J gene is TRBJ2-5, the V gene TRBV5-1; D possibly corresponds to TRBD1 (6 bases). Germline V gene data show CDR1 as SGHRS and CDR2 as YFSETQ. The CDR3 is made up of 13 amino acids. Trimming took off 0 bases at V and 4 bases at J, with 7 bases between the two ends. In nucleotides, the CDR3 is TGCGCCAGCAGCTTGGCAGGGGTAGAGACCCAGTACTTC. It codes for CASSLAGVETQYF.

This clone was seen just once. The V gene is TRBV19, the J gene TRBJ2-7; the D gene is possibly TRBD1 (5 bases). CDR1 and CDR2 from the germline V gene are LNHDA and SQIVND (reference sequence). CDR3 length equals 14 residues. The V end lost 5 bases, the J end lost 6 bases, and 17 bases lay between the germline ends. CDR3 nucleotide sequence: TGTGCCAGTAGTGTGCAGGGTTGGTCATCCGAGCAGTACTTC. Its translation is CASSVQGWSSEQYF.

V usage is TRBV5-6 and J usage is TRBJ1-2; D is undetermined. The CDR3 runs 15 residues. Germline V gene sequence: CDR1 SGHDT, CDR2 YYEEEE. V was cut by 1 base and J by 4 bases, with 14 bases left in between. CDR3 coding DNA: TGTGCCAGCAGCTTGCTAGACCTGAAAACCTATGGCTACACCTTC. It translates to CASSLLDLKTYGYTF.

The rearrangement uses TRBV2 and TRBJ2-7; D gene unclear. V dropped 7 bases and J dropped 2 bases, with 9 bases sitting between them. The CDR3 length is 12 residues. The germline gives CDR1 SNHLY, CDR2 FYNNEI. In nucleotides, the CDR3 is TGTGCCAGCACCAGACCGACCTACGAGCAGTACTTC. Residues: CASTRPTYEQYF.

The chain couples TRBV7-6 to TRBJ1-3, with a possible D match to TRBD1 (5 bases). Looked up from germline, CDR1 is SGHVS and CDR2 is FNYEAQ. The CDR3 consists of 16 residues. V was pared by 8 bases and J by 0 bases, with 17 bases between. The CDR3 region has the DNA TGTGCCAGCGGGTGGGGCCAGAGAAACTCTGGAAACACCATATATTTT. Encoded protein: CASGWGQRNSGNTIYF.

This clone showed up just a few times. The genes are TRBV4-1 and TRBJ2-2; TRBD2 matches 7 bases. Trimming removed 4 bases from V and 4 bases from J; junction bases left unmatched: 12. This CDR3 has 17 amino acids. The germline CDR1 and CDR2 sequences are MGHRA and YSYEKL. CDR3 sequence reads: CASSLRDYKLGTGELFF. As DNA, the CDR3 is TGCGCCAGCAGCCTCCGGGACTACAAGCTCGGCACCGGGGAGCTGTTTTTT.

The genes are TRBV6-5 and TRBJ2-2; D is possibly TRBD1 or TRBD2 (5 bases each). Looked up from germline, CDR1 is MNHEY and CDR2 is SVGAGI. The CDR3 sequence is 14 residues long. Trimming stripped 5 bases from V and 5 bases from J, with 12 bases between. The CDR3 DNA reads TGTGCCAGCAGTGACAGCTGGGAGACCGGGGAGCTGTTTTTT. Residues: CASSDSWETGELFF.

This rearrangement joins TRBV13 to TRBJ1-6; a weak D match, TRBD1 (5 bases). The CDR3 has 17 residues. Trimming cost V 4 bases and J 7 bases, with 20 bases left between them. Per germline, CDR1 PRHDT and CDR2 FYEKMQ (reference sequence). CDR3 sequence reads: CASSSRRGRDSNSPLHF. For the CDR3, the DNA is TGTGCCAGCAGCTCCCGACGTGGCAGGGATTCGAATTCACCCCTCCACTTT.

V gene TRBV11-2 combines with J gene TRBJ1-2, with unresolved D. CDR1 is SGHAT and CDR2 is FQNNGV in the germline V gene. Trimming stripped 1 base from V and 8 bases from J, with 11 bases between. This CDR3 has 13 amino acids. This CDR3 is CASSLGVDYGYTF. DNA for the CDR3: TGTGCCAGCAGCTTAGGCGTGGATTACGGCTACACCTTC. The variable domain in full, with the rest retrieved from reference TRBV11-2 and TRBJ1-2, is EAGVAQSPRYKIIEKRQSVAFWCNPISGHATLYWYQQILGQGPKLLIQFQNNGVVDDSQLPKDRFSAERLKGVDSTLKIQPAKLEDSAVYLCASSLGVDYGYTFGSGTRLTVV.

The chain combines TRBV7-9 with TRBJ2-5; 9 bases agree with TRBD2. The CDR3 contains 14 residues. Germline-derived CDR1 and CDR2 are SEHNR and FQNEAQ (reference sequence). Germline trimming cut 3 bases from V and 3 bases from J; bases unmatched to any gene: 2. The CDR3 spells CASSLAGGKETQYF. CDR3 in DNA: TGTGCCAGCAGCTTGGCGGGGGGGAAAGAGACCCAGTACTTC.

The chain combines TRBV10-3 with TRBJ2-7; 9 bases agree with TRBD2. Unmatched junction bases numbered 9, after V lost 6 bases and J lost 6 bases. The CDR3 is 14 amino acids. Germline CDR1 and CDR2: ENHRY and SYGVKD. The CDR3 nucleotides read TGTGCCATCAGGGATAGCGGGGGCCCCGGCGAGCAGTACTTC. It specifies CAIRDSGGPGEQYF.

This chain uses TRBV2 with TRBJ1-2, with unresolved D. The V end was cut by 4 bases, the J end by 6 bases, with 12 bases between. The CDR3 spans 13 residues. Per the germline V gene, CDR1 is SNHLY and CDR2 is FYNNEI. Here the CDR3 DNA reads TGTGCCAGCAGTGTTTCGGGGTTCGATGGCTACACCTTC. Translated: CASSVSGFDGYTF.

The chain joins TRBV16 to TRBJ1-5; the D is unclear. V was cut by 0 bases and J by 2 bases, with 8 bases left in between. The CDR3 is 15 residues long. Germline lookup yields CDR1 KGHSY and CDR2 FQNENV. The CDR3 DNA sequence: TGTGCCAGCAGCCAATCAGGGTTAGGCAATCAGCCCCAGCATTTT. It specifies CASSQSGLGNQPQHF.

The rearrangement uses TRBV29-1 and TRBJ1-5; tentatively, D is TRBD1 (6 bases). The CDR3 is 13 residues long. Trimming removed 4 bases from V and 6 bases from J, with 13 bases in between. CDR1 and CDR2 (germline): SQVTM, ANQGSEA. The CDR3 region is CSVVGGRGQPQHF. The CDR3 region has the DNA TGCAGCGTTGTCGGGGGCCGGGGTCAGCCCCAGCATTTT.

The chain recombines TRBV29-1 with TRBJ1-1; perhaps TRBD1 as D (6 bases). Trimming cost V 7 bases and J 4 bases, with 13 bases left between them. This CDR3 spans 12 amino acids. Germline values: CDR1 SQVTM, CDR2 ANQGSEA. CDR3 region: CSALRDTTEAFF. CDR3 DNA: TGCAGCGCTCTGCGGGACACCACTGAAGCTTTCTTT.

V and J are TRBV2 and TRBJ1-6; D is uncertain. V lost 4 bases and J lost 6, with 16 bases in between. Germline CDR1 reads SNHLY; CDR2 reads FYNNEI. The CDR3 runs 16 residues. CDR3 coding DNA: TGTGCCAGCAGTGTCCTACTCCAGACCACTAATTCACCCCTCCACTTT. This codes for CASSVLLQTTNSPLHF. Complete variable domain (other parts from reference TRBV2 and TRBJ1-6): EPEVTQTPSHQVTQMGQEVILRCVPISNHLYFYWYRQILGQKVEFLVSFYNNEISEKSEIFDDQFSVERPDGSNFTLKIRSTKLEDSAMYFCASSVLLQTTNSPLHFGNGTRLTVT.

The chain uses TRBV4-1 and TRBJ2-5, with D possibly matching TRBD2 (6 bases). CDR3 length: 13 amino acids. V gave up 1 base and J gave up 5 bases, with 8 bases separating them. CDR1 MGHRA and CDR2 YSYEKL come from the germline V gene. The CDR3 spells CASSQGRGETQYF. The DNA of the CDR3 is TGCGCCAGCAGCCAAGGCCGGGGGGAGACCCAGTACTTC.

This CDR3 reads CASSAPIGHNPNTEAFF. The CDR3 DNA reads TGTGCCAGCAGCGCCCCGATAGGACATAACCCAAACACTGAAGCTTTCTTT. V usage is TRBV2 and J usage is TRBJ1-1, with a weak D call TRBD1 (5 bases). Trimming stripped 6 bases from V and 2 bases from J, with 22 bases between. Germline values: CDR1 SNHLY, CDR2 FYNNEI. The CDR3 consists of 17 residues.

The chain couples TRBV2 to TRBJ2-7; D is perhaps TRBD1 (6 bases). CDR3 length: 11 amino acids. Trimming left V 9 bases short and J 1 base short, with 7 bases between. Germline CDR1 and CDR2: SNHLY and FYNNEI. The chain's CDR3 is CASGQSYEQYF. Written as DNA, the CDR3 is TGTGCCAGTGGACAGTCCTACGAGCAGTACTTC.

The chain combines TRBV5-1 with TRBJ2-3; 14 nucleotides match TRBD2. Germline V CDR1 and CDR2: SGHRS, YFSETQ. The CDR3 runs 15 residues. The V gene end was trimmed by 3 bases and the J gene end by 6 bases; junction bases not matched to a gene: 3. CDR3 coding DNA: TGCGCCAGCAGCTCGGGACTAGCGGGAGTGGATACGCAGTATTTT. It codes for CASSSGLAGVDTQYF.

V usage is TRBV2 and J usage is TRBJ2-1; TRBD2 matches at 7 bases. The germline V gene has CDR1 SNHLY and CDR2 FYNNEI. The CDR3 length is 15 residues. Trimming cost V 2 bases and J 8 bases; bases outside gene matches: 9. CDR3 amino acids: CASSEWGGSGDEQFF. DNA of the CDR3: TGTGCCAGCAGTGAATGGGGGGGATCAGGTGATGAGCAGTTCTTC.

V is TRBV10-3 and J is TRBJ1-2, with D hard to call. Germline CDR1 ENHRY, CDR2 SYGVKD. CDR3 length: 14 amino acids. The ends were cut back, 11 bases at V and 0 bases at J, with 16 bases in the middle. The CDR3 here is CASQKGNSNYGYTF. In DNA, the CDR3 is TGTGCCTCCCAAAAGGGAAACTCTAACTATGGCTACACCTTC.

The chain employs TRBV2 and TRBJ1-5; D ambiguous. CDR1 SNHLY and CDR2 FYNNEI come from the germline V gene. V lost 1 base, J lost 0 bases, and 4 bases lay in between. The CDR3 consists of 14 residues. This CDR3 reads CASSEVYSNQPQHF. CDR3 coding DNA: TGTGCCAGCAGTGAAGTGTATAGCAATCAGCCCCAGCATTTT.

This sequence joins TRBV7-8 and TRBJ2-5; 9 nucleotides agree with TRBD2. CDR3 length equals 15 residues. With V trimmed by 1 base and J by 4 bases, 4 bases remained unmatched. Germline V lookup: CDR1 SGHVS, CDR2 FQNEAQ. Here the CDR3 reads CASSLGGLAPETQYF. CDR3 nucleotide sequence: TGTGCCAGCAGCTTAGGTGGACTAGCGCCAGAGACCCAGTACTTC.

This rearrangement joins TRBV7-9 to TRBJ2-7, with D possibly matching TRBD1 (6 bases). Trimming pared 1 base from V and 6 bases from J, leaving 16 bases between. The CDR3 is 15 residues long. Germline V gives CDR1 SEHNR, CDR2 FQNEAQ (reference sequence). The CDR3 region is CASSLGAREGGEQYF. The CDR3, as DNA: TGTGCCAGCAGCTTAGGAGCCAGGGAAGGGGGCGAGCAGTACTTC.

V gene TRBV7-9 combines with J gene TRBJ2-3; no definite D call. With 3 bases removed from V and 0 bases from J, the gap between germline ends came to 13 bases. The CDR3 spans 16 residues. The germline gives CDR1 SEHNR, CDR2 FQNEAQ (reference sequence). CDR3 protein: CASSFFSLSSTDTQYF. The CDR3 DNA sequence: TGTGCCAGCAGCTTTTTTTCGCTGTCTAGCACAGATACGCAGTATTTT.

The rearrangement uses TRBV2 and TRBJ1-4; 10 bases are shared with TRBD1. The V gene's germline CDR1 is SNHLY and CDR2 FYNNEI. The CDR3 is made up of 15 amino acids. Unmatched junction bases numbered 9, after V lost 6 bases and J lost 8 bases. CDR3 nucleotide sequence: TGTGCCAGCAGCGACCGGGACAGGGGTGAAGAAAAACTGTTTTTT. It encodes CASSDRDRGEEKLFF.

The V and J genes are TRBV30 and TRBJ2-3; 12 bases line up with TRBD2. Germline CDR1 and CDR2: GTSNPN and SVGIG (reference sequence). This CDR3 has 16 residues. Trimming took 1 base from V and 4 from J; bases not matched to a gene: 6. The CDR3 DNA follows: TGTGCCTGGAGTGGGGCTAGCGGGAGGGGGTCAGATACGCAGTATTTT. It translates to CAWSGASGRGSDTQYF.

The V call is TRBV7-2, the J call TRBJ2-1; no clear D gene. The CDR3 runs to 11 residues. V was cut by 5 bases and J by 10 bases, with 9 bases left in between. CDR1 and CDR2 (germline): SGHTA, FQGNSA. This chain's CDR3 is CASSLLGEQFF. CDR3 coding DNA: TGTGCCAGCAGCCTGTTAGGCGAGCAGTTCTTC. The full variable domain, in which reference TRBV7-2 and TRBJ2-1 provide the parts outside the CDR3, is GAGVSQSPSNKVTEKGKDVELRCDPISGHTALYWYRQSLGQGLEFLIYFQGNSAPDKSGLPSDRFSAERTGGSVSTLTIQRTQQEDSAVYLCASSLLGEQFFGPGTRLTVL.

The chain employs TRBV10-1 and TRBJ2-1; D possibly matches TRBD1 or TRBD2 (5 bases each). CDR3 length: 15 amino acids. Germline V lookup: CDR1 WNHNN, CDR2 SYGVQD (reference sequence). V lost 2 bases to trimming and J lost 0 bases, with 8 bases between them. CDR3 sequence: CASSERGSSYNEQFF. Written as DNA, the CDR3 is TGCGCCAGCAGTGAGCGGGGCAGCTCCTACAATGAGCAGTTCTTC.